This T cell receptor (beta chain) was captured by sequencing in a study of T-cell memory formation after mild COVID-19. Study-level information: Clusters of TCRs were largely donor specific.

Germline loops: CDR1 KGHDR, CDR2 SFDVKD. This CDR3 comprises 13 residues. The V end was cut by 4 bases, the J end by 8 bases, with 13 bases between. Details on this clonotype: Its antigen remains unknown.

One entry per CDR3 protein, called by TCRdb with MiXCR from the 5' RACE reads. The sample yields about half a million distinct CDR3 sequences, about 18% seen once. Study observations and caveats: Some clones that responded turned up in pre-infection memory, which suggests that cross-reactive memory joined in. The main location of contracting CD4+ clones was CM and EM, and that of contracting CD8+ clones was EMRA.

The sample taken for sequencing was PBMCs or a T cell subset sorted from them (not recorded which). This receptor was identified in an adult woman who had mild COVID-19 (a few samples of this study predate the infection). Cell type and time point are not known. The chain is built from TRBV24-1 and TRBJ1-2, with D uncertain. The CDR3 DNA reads TGTGCCACCAGTGAGGGCAGCTATGGCGGCTACACCTTC. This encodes CATSEGSYGGYTF.